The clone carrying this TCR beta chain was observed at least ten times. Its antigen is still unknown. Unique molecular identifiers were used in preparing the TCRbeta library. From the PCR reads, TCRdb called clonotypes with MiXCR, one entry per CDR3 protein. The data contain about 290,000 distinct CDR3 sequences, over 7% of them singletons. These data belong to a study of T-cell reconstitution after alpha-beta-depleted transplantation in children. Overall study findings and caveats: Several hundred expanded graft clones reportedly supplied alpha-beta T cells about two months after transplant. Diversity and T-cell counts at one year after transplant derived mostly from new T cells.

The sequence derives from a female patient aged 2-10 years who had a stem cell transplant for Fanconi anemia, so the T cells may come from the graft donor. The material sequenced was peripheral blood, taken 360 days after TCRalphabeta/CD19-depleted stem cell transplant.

CDR3 region: CASSPAGGNTGELFF. The CDR3 DNA is TGTGCCAGCAGCCCAGCGGGAGGGAACACCGGGGAGCTGTTTTTT. The chain is built from TRBV7-9 and TRBJ2-2, with TRBD2 identical over 9 bases. Germline values: CDR1 SEHNR, CDR2 FQNEAQ (reference sequence). V gave up 5 bases and J gave up 1 base; unmatched junction bases: 2. CDR3 length: 15 residues.